Below, 5 T cell receptor beta chains from the same sample are listed, as sequenced in a study of T cells after yellow fever vaccination. TCRdb analysed the 5' RACE reads with MiXCR anew, one entry per CDR3 protein. The table shows around 330,000 distinct CDR3 sequences, with around 4% occurring only once. Sequenced here: PBMCs, sampled on the day of the yellow fever booster vaccination. These receptors all stem from a man in his late teens or twenties who received the YFV17D yellow fever vaccine.

Many counts were recorded for this clonotype. The chain carries TRBV5-1 and TRBJ2-3; 12 bases match TRBD1. The V gene's germline CDR1 is SGHRS and CDR2 YFSETQ. Trimming removed 0 bases from V and 5 bases from J; junction bases left unmatched: 4. This CDR3 is built from 16 residues. CDR3 DNA sequence: TGCGCCAGCAGCTTGGGGGACAGGGGGCCGGGAGATACGCAGTATTTT. This translates into CASSLGDRGPGDTQYF. Complete variable domain (other parts from reference TRBV5-1 and TRBJ2-3): KAGVTQTPRYLIKTRGQQVTLSCSPISGHRSVSWYQQTPGQGLQFLFEYFSETQRNKGNFPGRFSGRQFSNSRSEMNVSTLELGDSALYLCASSLGDRGPGDTQYFGPGTRLTVL.

This clonotype was recorded many times. The V and J genes are TRBV5-1 and TRBJ1-6; 8 positions agree with TRBD1. CDR3 size: 14 residues. J gave up 9 bases and V 4 bases, and 6 bases lay outside the gene matches. Germline values: CDR1 SGHRS, CDR2 YFSETQ. The CDR3 nucleotides read TGCGCCAGCAGCCCGGGGACAGGCGGTTCACCCCTCCACTTT. It specifies CASSPGTGGSPLHF.

There are a few counts of this clonotype. The J gene is TRBJ1-3, the V gene TRBV7-9, with D unresolved. The CDR3 is 18 residues long. V was pared by 1 base and J by 0 bases, with 16 bases between. Germline CDR1 is SEHNR and CDR2 is FQNEAQ (reference sequence). This CDR3 is CASSLVPGKDHSGNTIYF. The CDR3 DNA sequence: TGTGCCAGCAGCTTAGTCCCTGGAAAAGACCACTCTGGAAACACCATATATTTT.

This clonotype was recorded many times. The CDR3 is CASSYPSLAVRDNEQFF. The CDR3, as DNA: TGTGCCAGCAGTTACCCCTCGTTAGCGGTCAGGGACAATGAGCAGTTCTTC. The chain employs TRBV6-7 and TRBJ2-1, with D possibly TRBD2 on 6 matching bases. TRBV6-7 is placed among ORFs of uncertain function. V lost 2 bases and J lost 5, with 19 bases in between. CDR3 size: 17 residues.

This clonotype was counted many times. The CDR3 region has the DNA TGTGCCAGCAGCTTAACCGGGCTGGGCACTGAAGCTTTCTTT. Translated: CASSLTGLGTEAFF. This chain connects TRBV7-9 to TRBJ1-1; D unclear. V was pared by 2 bases and J by 4 bases, with 11 bases between. Germline V lookup: CDR1 SEHNR, CDR2 FQNEAQ (reference sequence). CDR3 length: 14 residues.